This TCR beta chain originates from a study of PD-1 blockade in classical Hodgkin lymphoma. Findings and limits, study-wide: Patients who responded completely had about the same baseline diversity as newly diagnosed patients.

TCRdb keeps only in-frame clones here, not all; method: immunoSEQ multiplex PCR. This sample has 10,000 to 15,000 clones; about nine tenths occur once, and the top ten carry about 10%. A note on this clone: As yet, its antigen is unknown.

Each and every patient relapsed after autologous stem cell transplantation, and patients got differing brentuximab vedotin exposure. This receptor was taken from a human donor with classical Hodgkin lymphoma. The sample consisted of peripheral blood mononuclear cells (PBMCs), taken at baseline.

For the CDR3, the DNA is TGTGCCAGCAGTGTAGGACAGGGGGGGTACGAGCAGTACTTC. Its protein product is CASSVGQGGYEQYF. This chain uses TRBV6-6 with TRBJ2-7, with 10 positions matching TRBD1. Germline CDR1 and CDR2: MNHNY and SVGAGI (reference sequence). This CDR3 contains 14 residues. V shed 5 bases and J 4 bases; nucleotides not matched to a gene: 5.